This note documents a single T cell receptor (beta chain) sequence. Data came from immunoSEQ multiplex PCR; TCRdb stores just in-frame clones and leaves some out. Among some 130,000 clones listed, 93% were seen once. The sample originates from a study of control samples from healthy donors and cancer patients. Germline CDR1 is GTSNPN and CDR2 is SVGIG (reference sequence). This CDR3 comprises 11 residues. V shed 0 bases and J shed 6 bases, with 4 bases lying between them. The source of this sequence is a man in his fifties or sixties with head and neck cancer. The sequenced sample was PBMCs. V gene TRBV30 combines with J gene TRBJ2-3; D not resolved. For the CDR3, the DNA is TGTGCCTGGAGTGTACTCGATACGCAGTATTTT. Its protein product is CAWSVLDTQYF.